Presented here are 28 T cell receptor beta chains from one specimen sequenced in a study of CD8+ T cells in alopecia areata (dated by TCRdb to about 2018). Interpreted using the paper, the time point label stands for: baseline before oral tofacitinib. The library came from the immunoSEQ multiplex PCR assay. RNA was extracted from all samples and reverse transcribed into cDNA as template for TCR sequencing. The source is immuneACCESS, and TCRdb retained only in-frame sequences with V and J called. Part of the clones is not carried over; for the studies checked, unresolved V genes explain less than half of this, and the remainder is unexplained. This sample holds about 130,000 clones; approximately 58% were observed only once. The ten biggest clones cover 4.5% of the sample. The source material was CD4+ T cells sorted from blood, sampled at week 0. These receptors were obtained from a human donor with alopecia areata.

J is TRBJ2-1 and V is TRBV25-1; D remains unclear. The CDR3 totals 13 residues. V dropped 3 bases and J dropped 6 bases, with 9 bases sitting between them. Germline V gene lookup returns CDR1 MGHDK and CDR2 SYGVNS. The CDR3 DNA reads as TGTGCCAGCAGTGACAGCTTCGGCAATGAGCAGTTCTTC. This gives the protein CASSDSFGNEQFF.

This clone has more than one count but fewer than ten. V is TRBV29-1 and J is TRBJ2-1; D gene unclear. Germline V CDR1 and CDR2: SQVTM, ANQGSEA. The CDR3 extends over 12 amino acids. The V end lost 4 bases, the J end lost 4 bases, and 8 bases lay between the germline ends. The CDR3 region is CSVASVYNEQFF. Written as DNA, the CDR3 is TGCAGCGTTGCATCTGTTTACAATGAGCAGTTCTTC.

A few counts support this clone. The chain uses TRBV7-2 and TRBJ2-5; possible D gene TRBD1, 6 bases. The germline V and J ends were trimmed by 3 bases and 5 bases, with 16 bases remaining between them. The CDR3 runs to 15 residues. Looked up from germline, CDR1 is SGHTA and CDR2 is FQGNSA. CDR3 DNA: TGTGCCAGCAGCTTCGGTACAGGGCGGCGGGAGACCCAGTACTTC. Its translation: CASSFGTGRRETQYF.

The CDR3 loop is CASSLEKGADTQYF. The DNA for the CDR3 is TGTGCCAGCAGCTTGGAGAAGGGCGCAGATACGCAGTATTTT. The gene calls are TRBV5-4 and TRBJ2-3; no firm D call. Germline loops: CDR1 SGHNT, CDR2 YYREEE (reference sequence). The CDR3 sequence is 14 residues long. Trimming took off 0 bases at V and 4 bases at J, with 9 bases between the two ends.

This clone was seen a handful of times. The chain is built from TRBV30 and TRBJ2-5; 7 bases map to TRBD1. The CDR3 contains 15 residues. With V trimmed by 3 bases and J by 5 bases, 12 bases remained unmatched. Germline lookup yields CDR1 GTSNPN and CDR2 SVGIG (reference sequence). The CDR3 DNA reads as TGTGCCTGGAGCCAAACGACAGGGTTGACGGAGACCCAGTACTTC. Its translation: CAWSQTTGLTETQYF. Full variable domain (outside the CDR3, taken from reference TRBV30 and TRBJ2-5): SQTIHQWPATLVQPVGSPLSLECTVEGTSNPNLYWYRQAAGRGLQLLFYSVGIGQISSEVPQNLSASRPQDRQFILSSKKLLLSDSGFYLCAWSQTTGLTETQYFGPGTRLLVL.

This sequence joins TRBV14 and TRBJ1-6; unclear D gene. V was pared by 2 bases and J by 10 bases, with 6 bases between. Germline V lookup: CDR1 SGHDN, CDR2 FVKESK. The CDR3 contains 12 residues. The CDR3 sequence: CASSQLASPLHF. CDR3 DNA sequence: TGTGCCAGCAGCCAATTAGCATCACCCCTCCACTTT.

This sequence joins TRBV7-2 and TRBJ2-7; TRBD1 aligns across 8 bases. Germline trimming cut 2 bases from V and 7 bases from J; bases unmatched to any gene: 7. Germline CDR1 is SGHTA and CDR2 is FQGNSA. The CDR3 length is 14 residues. The CDR3 nucleotides read TGTGCCAGCAGCTTAAACCAGGGGGCGGAAGAGCAGTACTTC. The encoded protein is CASSLNQGAEEQYF.

The CDR3 DNA reads as TGCGCCAGCAGCCAAGCTAGGGGAAGCGGGAATGTACGTGAGCAGTACTTC. Residues: CASSQARGSGNVREQYF. The chain joins TRBV4-3 to TRBJ2-7, with TRBD2 matching 7 bases. The V segment lost 1 base and the J segment 7 bases; nucleotides outside the gene matches: 16. This CDR3 is 17 amino acids long. The germline CDR1 and CDR2 sequences are LGHNA and YSLEER.

The chain is built from TRBV20-1 and TRBJ1-2, with unresolved D. V was clipped by 4 bases and J by 3 bases, with 6 bases between them. CDR3 length: 11 amino acids. CDR1 is DFQATT, CDR2 SNEGSKA, per germline (reference sequence). CDR3 DNA: TGCAGTGCTAAATTGCACTATGGCTACACCTTC. Its protein is CSAKLHYGYTF.

The rearrangement uses TRBV7-2 and TRBJ2-1; 10 nucleotides match TRBD2. CDR1 is SGHTA and CDR2 is FQGNSA in the germline V gene. Trimming at V came to 4 bases and at J to 12 bases, leaving 12 bases not matched to a gene. This CDR3 contains 15 residues. The CDR3 DNA reads TGTGCCAGCAGCTCTAGCGGGAGTCTCCGGCTTGGGCAGTTCTTC. This codes for CASSSSGSLRLGQFF. The full variable domain, with the rest looked up from reference TRBV7-2 and TRBJ2-1, is GAGVSQSPSNKVTEKGKDVELRCDPISGHTALYWYRQSLGQGLEFLIYFQGNSAPDKSGLPSDRFSAERTGGSVSTLTIQRTQQEDSAVYLCASSSSGSLRLGQFFGPGTRLTVL.

This chain links TRBV4-2 with TRBJ1-3, with D hard to call. In germline, CDR1 is LGHNA, CDR2 YNFKEQ. Trimming pared 0 bases from V and 0 bases from J, leaving 12 bases between. The CDR3 has 17 amino acids. Written as DNA, the CDR3 is TGTGCCAGCAGCCAAGAGGGAAGGGTTAACTCTGGAAACACCATATATTTT. It encodes CASSQEGRVNSGNTIYF.

A few counts support this clone. J is TRBJ2-5 and V is TRBV5-1; D is unresolved. The CDR3 covers 13 residues. Germline V gene sequence: CDR1 SGHRS, CDR2 YFSETQ. With 2 bases removed from V and 2 bases from J, the gap between germline ends came to 7 bases. CDR3 sequence (DNA): TGCGCCAGCAGCTTCGACCCACAAGAGACCCAGTACTTC. The encoded protein is CASSFDPQETQYF.

The chain carries TRBV7-9 and TRBJ1-1; tentative D call: TRBD1 (5 bases). The CDR3 spans 14 residues. Germline lookup yields CDR1 SEHNR and CDR2 FQNEAQ (reference sequence). V was pared by 1 base and J by 11 bases, with 17 bases between. CDR3 residues: CASSLGGRDVFAFF. The CDR3 DNA reads TGTGCCAGCAGCTTAGGGGGAAGGGACGTCTTCGCTTTCTTT.

V and J are TRBV9 and TRBJ1-4; D may be TRBD1 (6 bases). Germline loops: CDR1 SGDLS, CDR2 YYNGEE. With 3 bases removed from V and 7 bases from J, the gap between germline ends came to 16 bases. CDR3 length: 15 residues. This chain's CDR3 is CASSARSGQSEKLFF. CDR3 DNA sequence: TGTGCCAGCAGCGCTCGCTCAGGACAGAGTGAAAAACTGTTTTTT.

The rearrangement uses TRBV11-2 and TRBJ2-7; 8 bases align to TRBD2. Germline V lookup: CDR1 SGHAT, CDR2 FQNNGV. The junction had 4 bases not matched to a gene; V was cut back by 3 bases and J by 9 bases. The CDR3 runs 12 residues. The CDR3 nucleotides read TGTGCCAGCAGCTTTGCAACTAGCGGGCAGTACTTC. Its protein is CASSFATSGQYF.

This chain uses TRBV7-9 with TRBJ2-3; 9 bases are shared with TRBD2. Germline CDR1 SEHNR, CDR2 FQNEAQ (reference sequence). The CDR3 runs 17 residues. Germline trimming cut 5 bases from V and 2 bases from J; bases unmatched to any gene: 11. The CDR3 is CASSLTSGYPATDTQYF. CDR3 coding DNA: TGTGCCAGCAGCCTGACTAGCGGATATCCAGCCACAGATACGCAGTATTTT.

The chain carries TRBV4-1 and TRBJ2-1; no reliable D call. Trimming pared 1 base from V and 2 bases from J, leaving 12 bases between. Per germline, CDR1 MGHRA and CDR2 YSYEKL. There are 16 residues in the CDR3. CDR3 amino acids: CASSQVDLVTYNEQFF. In DNA form, the CDR3 reads TGCGCCAGCAGCCAAGTCGATCTAGTTACCTACAATGAGCAGTTCTTC.

This sequence joins TRBV6-5 and TRBJ2-5; D is ambiguous. With 0 bases removed from V and 0 bases from J, the gap between germline ends came to 8 bases. The germline gives CDR1 MNHEY, CDR2 SVGAGI. The CDR3 is 15 residues long. CDR3 region: CASSYSSRNQETQYF. The CDR3, as DNA: TGTGCCAGCAGTTACTCGAGCAGAAACCAAGAGACCCAGTACTTC.

The chain joins TRBV9 to TRBJ1-2, with unresolved D. The CDR3 extends over 15 amino acids. Deletions cut 0 bases from V and 7 bases from J, with 16 bases between. Looked up from germline, CDR1 is SGDLS and CDR2 is YYNGEE. The CDR3 sequence: CASSVEGRLSAGYTF. CDR3 DNA sequence: TGTGCCAGCAGCGTAGAGGGTCGGCTTTCAGCTGGCTACACCTTC. Complete variable domain (other parts from reference TRBV9 and TRBJ1-2): DSGVTQTPKHLITATGQRVTLRCSPRSGDLSVYWYQQSLDQGLQFLIQYYNGEERAKGNILERFSAQQFPDLHSELNLSSLELGDSALYFCASSVEGRLSAGYTFGSGTRLTVV.

The chain links TRBV5-4 to TRBJ2-5, with D uncertain. The germline V gene has CDR1 SGHNT and CDR2 YYREEE (reference sequence). This CDR3 contains 13 residues. V shed 1 base and J shed 5 bases, with 9 bases lying between them. In DNA form, the CDR3 reads TGTGCCAGCAGCTTGTTACCGATCGAGACCCAGTACTTC. Translated, it gives CASSLLPIETQYF.

This chain connects TRBV6-5 to TRBJ2-1, with D perhaps matching TRBD1 (5 bases). Germline V lookup: CDR1 MNHEY, CDR2 SVGAGI. The CDR3 consists of 12 residues. The V gene lost 5 bases and the J gene lost 4 bases, with 6 bases spanning the gap. The CDR3 region is CASSTGYNEQFF. The CDR3 nucleotides are TGTGCCAGCAGTACAGGTTACAATGAGCAGTTCTTC.

This clone was seen a handful of times. The rearrangement links TRBV5-1 to TRBJ1-1, with 8 bases matching TRBD1. This CDR3 has 15 amino acids. CDR1 is SGHRS, CDR2 YFSETQ, per germline. Trimming removed 0 bases from V and 7 bases from J; junction bases left unmatched: 8. CDR3 nucleotides: TGCGCCAGCAGCTTGGAACCGGGACAGGTCAATGAAGCTTTCTTT. It is translated as CASSLEPGQVNEAFF.

The chain recombines TRBV29-1 with TRBJ2-3, with D possibly being TRBD1 (6 bases). V was shortened by 3 bases and J by 1 base, with 8 bases between the two germline ends. The germline V gene encodes CDR1 SQVTM and CDR2 ANQGSEA. This CDR3 has 13 residues. The CDR3 sequence is CSVDRTGTDTQYF. DNA of the CDR3: TGCAGCGTTGATCGGACAGGCACAGATACGCAGTATTTT.

J is TRBJ2-1 and V is TRBV6-1; 10 bases are shared with TRBD2. The CDR3 is made up of 18 amino acids. Germline V gives CDR1 MNHNS, CDR2 SASEGT. V lost 1 base and J lost 0; bases outside the gene matches: 6. CDR3 in amino acids: CASSEVAGGFSSYNEQFF. In DNA, the CDR3 is TGTGCCAGCAGTGAAGTAGCGGGGGGTTTTTCCTCCTACAATGAGCAGTTCTTC.

The chain carries TRBV6-5 and TRBJ1-1; no clear D gene. CDR1 is MNHEY and CDR2 is SVGAGI in the germline V gene. This CDR3 has 13 residues. Trimming stripped 2 bases from V and 4 bases from J, with 8 bases between. The CDR3 sequence is CASSYRDTTEAFF. CDR3 nucleotides: TGTGCCAGCAGTTACAGGGATACCACTGAAGCTTTCTTT.

The chain employs TRBV2 and TRBJ2-3; 7 bases line up with TRBD1. Germline CDR1 and CDR2: SNHLY and FYNNEI. After removal of 6 bases from V and 5 bases from J, the junction contained 5 bases not matched to a gene. The CDR3 has 13 residues. The CDR3 sequence: CASSNRGQDTQYF. The CDR3, as DNA: TGTGCCAGCAGCAATAGGGGGCAAGATACGCAGTATTTT.

The chain combines TRBV9 with TRBJ2-1; D is possibly TRBD2 (6 bases). CDR3 size: 15 residues. Germline-derived CDR1 and CDR2 are SGDLS and YYNGEE. Trimming left V 2 bases short and J 1 base short, with 10 bases between. Here the CDR3 reads CASSVSSASYNEQFF. CDR3 DNA: TGTGCCAGCAGCGTGTCTAGCGCATCCTACAATGAGCAGTTCTTC.

This clone was found a few times. The rearrangement links TRBV7-9 to TRBJ1-1, with D possibly being TRBD1 (6 bases). Germline lookup yields CDR1 SEHNR and CDR2 FQNEAQ (reference sequence). CDR3 size: 14 residues. V lost 5 bases, J lost 7 bases, and 17 bases lay in between. The CDR3 DNA sequence: TGTGCCAGCAGCCTTCTACAGGGCGACTTTGAAGCTTTCTTT. Protein: CASSLLQGDFEAFF.